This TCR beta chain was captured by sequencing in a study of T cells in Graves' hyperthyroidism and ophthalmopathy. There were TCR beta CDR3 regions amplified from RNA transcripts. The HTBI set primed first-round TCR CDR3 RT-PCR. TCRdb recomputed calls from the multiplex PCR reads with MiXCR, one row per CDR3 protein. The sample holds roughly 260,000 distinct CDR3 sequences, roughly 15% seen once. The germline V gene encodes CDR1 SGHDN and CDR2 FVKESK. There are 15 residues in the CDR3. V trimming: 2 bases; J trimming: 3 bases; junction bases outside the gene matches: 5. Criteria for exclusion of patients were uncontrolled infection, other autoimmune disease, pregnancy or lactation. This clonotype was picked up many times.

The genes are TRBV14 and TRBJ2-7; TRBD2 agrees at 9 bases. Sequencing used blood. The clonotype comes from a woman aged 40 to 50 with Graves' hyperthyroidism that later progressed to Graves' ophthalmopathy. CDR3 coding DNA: TGTGCCAGCAGCCAACTTAGCGGGGGAAGCTACGAGCAGTACTTC. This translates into CASSQLSGGSYEQYF.